These T cell receptor beta chains were read from a single sample in a study of blood T cell repertoires in COVID-19. TCRdb's copy holds only in-frame clones and misses some; the assay was immunoSEQ multiplex PCR. This sample has around 450,000 clones, with 87% found just once. The sample was PBMCs or T cells enriched from blood (not recorded which). The receptor source for this set is a woman aged 18 to 35 with acute COVID-19. CDR3s include the opening cysteine and the closing phenylalanine or tryptophan. D genes are given only for firm matches. The listing skips clone size in some rows; elsewhere it reads once, few, many or a size class.

j_gene: TRBJ2-5
d_gene: TRBD2
v_gene: TRBV27
abundance: .
CDR3nt: TGTGCCAGCAGTTTAGGCGGGAGGCCCCAAGAGACCCAGTACTTC
CDR3aa: CASSLGGRPQETQYF

j_gene: TRBJ2-1
d_gene: TRBD2
v_gene: TRBV20-1
abundance: .
CDR3nt: TGCAGTGCACTAGCGAACAATGAGCAGTTCTTC
CDR3aa: CSALANNEQFF

j_gene: TRBJ1-4
d_gene: TRBD1
v_gene: TRBV6-5
abundance: once
CDR3nt: TGTGCCAGCAGTTACCAATCCGGCGCAGGGGGCGAAAAACTGTTTTTT
CDR3aa: CASSYQSGAGGEKLFF

j_gene: TRBJ2-4
d_gene: TRBD2
v_gene: TRBV2
abundance: once
CDR3nt: TGTGCCAAAGGAGGACTAGCGGGGGATAACATTCAGTACTTC
CDR3aa: CAKGGLAGDNIQYF

j_gene: TRBJ1-1
d_gene: TRBD1
v_gene: TRBV5-1
abundance: .
CDR3nt: TGCGCCAGCCGGAAAGGACAGGGGAACACTGAAGCTTTCTTT
CDR3aa: CASRKGQGNTEAFF

j_gene: TRBJ2-1
d_gene: TRBD2
v_gene: TRBV27
abundance: .
CDR3nt: TGTGCCAGCAGTTTATTAGGGACTAGCGGGGCCGCCTACAATGAGCAGTTCTTC
CDR3aa: CASSLLGTSGAAYNEQFF

j_gene: TRBJ2-6
d_gene: TRBD1
v_gene: TRBV19
abundance: .
CDR3nt: TGTGCCAGTAGTACTGGGACAGCTACAGGGGCCAACGTCCTGACTTTC
CDR3aa: CASSTGTATGANVLTF

j_gene: TRBJ2-7
d_gene: .
v_gene: TRBV5-6
abundance: .
CDR3nt: TGTGCCAGCAGCCATACAAGGAGCTCCTACGAGCAGTACTTC
CDR3aa: CASSHTRSSYEQYF

j_gene: TRBJ2-5
d_gene: TRBD2
v_gene: TRBV18
abundance: .
CDR3nt: TGTGCCAGCTCCCTGCGGGGCGGGAGTAGGGAGACCCAGTACTTC
CDR3aa: CASSLRGGSRETQYF

j_gene: TRBJ1-5
d_gene: .
v_gene: TRBV12-3/TRBV12-4
abundance: .
CDR3nt: TGTGCCAGCACCCCGACAGCCTTCGCGCCCCAGCATTTT
CDR3aa: CASTPTAFAPQHF

j_gene: TRBJ2-2
d_gene: .
v_gene: TRBV19
abundance: .
CDR3nt: TGTGCCAGTAGTCAGGGGCGTGGGACCGGGGAGCTGTTTTTT
CDR3aa: CASSQGRGTGELFF

j_gene: TRBJ2-7
d_gene: .
v_gene: TRBV25-1
abundance: .
CDR3nt: TGTGCCAGCAGCAGGGTTGACGAGCAGTACTTC
CDR3aa: CASSRVDEQYF

j_gene: TRBJ2-7
d_gene: TRBD1
v_gene: TRBV3-1/TRBV3-2
abundance: .
CDR3nt: TGTGCCAGCAGCCAAGCGGGGACAGGGGATTCCTACGAGCAGTACTTC
CDR3aa: CASSQAGTGDSYEQYF

j_gene: TRBJ1-3
d_gene: TRBD1
v_gene: TRBV27
abundance: .
CDR3nt: TGTGCCAGCAGTGCGGACAGGGTCCCTGGAAACACCATATATTTT
CDR3aa: CASSADRVPGNTIYF

j_gene: TRBJ1-2
d_gene: TRBD1
v_gene: TRBV5-1
abundance: .
CDR3nt: TGCGCCAGCACAAAAACAGGGGGCAGCGACTATGGCTACACCTTC
CDR3aa: CASTKTGGSDYGYTF

j_gene: TRBJ1-4
d_gene: .
v_gene: TRBV7-6
abundance: once
CDR3nt: TGTGCCAGCAGCGGGGGGGAAAAACTGTTTTTT
CDR3aa: CASSGGEKLFF

j_gene: TRBJ1-5
d_gene: .
v_gene: TRBV9
abundance: few
CDR3nt: TGTGCCAGCAGCGTAGGAAGCATCAGCAATCAGCCCCAGCATTTT
CDR3aa: CASSVGSISNQPQHF

j_gene: TRBJ1-1
d_gene: .
v_gene: TRBV3-1/TRBV3-2
abundance: .
CDR3nt: TGTGCCAGCAGCCAAGATCGGGGTGGGTGGAACACTGAAGCTTTCTTT
CDR3aa: CASSQDRGGWNTEAFF

j_gene: TRBJ1-6
d_gene: .
v_gene: TRBV10-1
abundance: .
CDR3nt: TGCGCCAGCAGTGATCAGGGTCCCCATTCACCCCTCCACTTT
CDR3aa: CASSDQGPHSPLHF